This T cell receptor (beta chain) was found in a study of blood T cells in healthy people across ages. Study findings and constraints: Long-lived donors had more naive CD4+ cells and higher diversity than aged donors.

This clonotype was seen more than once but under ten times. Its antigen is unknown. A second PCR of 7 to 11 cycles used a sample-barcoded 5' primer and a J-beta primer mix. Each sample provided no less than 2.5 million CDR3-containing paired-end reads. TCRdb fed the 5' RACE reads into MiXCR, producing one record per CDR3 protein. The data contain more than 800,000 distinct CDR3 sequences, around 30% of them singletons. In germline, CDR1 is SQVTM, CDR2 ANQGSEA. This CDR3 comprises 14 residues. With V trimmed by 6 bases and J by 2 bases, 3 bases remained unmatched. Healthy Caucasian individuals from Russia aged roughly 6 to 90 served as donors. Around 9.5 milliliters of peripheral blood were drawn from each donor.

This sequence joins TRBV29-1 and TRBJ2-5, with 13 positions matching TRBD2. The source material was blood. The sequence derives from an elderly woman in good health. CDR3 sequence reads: CSVRLAGGQETQYF. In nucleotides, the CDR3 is TGCAGCGTAAGACTAGCGGGGGGACAAGAGACCCAGTACTTC.